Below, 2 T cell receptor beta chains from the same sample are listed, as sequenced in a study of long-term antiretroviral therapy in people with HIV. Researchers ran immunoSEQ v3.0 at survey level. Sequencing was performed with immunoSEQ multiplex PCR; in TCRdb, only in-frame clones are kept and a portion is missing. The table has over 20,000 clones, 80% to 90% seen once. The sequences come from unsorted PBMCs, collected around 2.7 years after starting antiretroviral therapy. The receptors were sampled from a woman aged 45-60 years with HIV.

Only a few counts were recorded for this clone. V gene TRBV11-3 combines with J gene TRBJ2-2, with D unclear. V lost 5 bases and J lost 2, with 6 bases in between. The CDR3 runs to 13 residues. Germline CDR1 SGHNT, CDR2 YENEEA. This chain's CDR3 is CASSPLNTGELFF. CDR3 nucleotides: TGTGCCAGCAGCCCACTAAACACCGGGGAGCTGTTTTTT.

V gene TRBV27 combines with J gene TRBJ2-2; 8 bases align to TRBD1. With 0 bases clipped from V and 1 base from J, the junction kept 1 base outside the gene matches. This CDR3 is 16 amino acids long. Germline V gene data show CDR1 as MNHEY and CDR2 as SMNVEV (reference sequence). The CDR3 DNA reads TGTGCCAGCAGTTTATCCGGACAGGGGAACACCGGGGAGCTGTTTTTT. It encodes CASSLSGQGNTGELFF.